This T cell receptor beta chain was observed in a study of blood T cell repertoires in COVID-19. Overall study: Collection of acute and convalescent COVID-19 samples took place in the United States, Italy and Spain. PBMCs, B-cell-depleted T cells, or T cells were the source of the cDNA or gDNA that made up the material.

The germline CDR1 and CDR2 sequences are SQVTM and ANQGSEA. Between the trimmed V and J ends, which lost 4 bases and 3 bases, there was a span of 7 bases. CDR3 length equals 11 residues. Profiling relied on immunoSEQ multiplex PCR, and the TCRdb table lists in-frame clones only, not all of them. Of hundreds of thousands of clones listed, 85% to 90% are singletons. The sample comprised peripheral blood. The receptor comes from a woman aged 45-65 years with COVID-19, enrolled during active disease. The rearrangement uses TRBV29-1 and TRBJ2-7; D call uncertain. The CDR3 loop is CSVGSGYEQYF. The CDR3, as DNA: TGCAGCGTTGGGTCAGGCTACGAGCAGTACTTC.